The entry below gives a single T cell receptor (beta chain) sequence along with its context. Original handling: Reference gene primers were amplified, and this amplification served to estimate nucleated cell counts. The repertoire was sequenced with immunoSEQ multiplex PCR; TCRdb's copy has only in-frame clones and lacks some. From that table come the V and J calls and clone size; the DNA was used to work out D and trimming. The repertoire consists of 200,000 to 250,000 clones, with 70% to 90% occurring once and the leading ten covering roughly 14%. The entry originates in a study of blood T cell repertoires in COVID-19. The wider study: There were acute and convalescent COVID-19 samples, and they came from the United States, Italy and Spain.

Everyone who took part was about 18 to 90 years old, and they came from 24 US areas. Cohorts were based on clinical histories the participants reported. Germline loops: CDR1 SGHAT, CDR2 FQNNGV. This CDR3 comprises 14 residues. Germline trimming cut 5 bases from V and 9 bases from J; bases unmatched to any gene: 8. V is TRBV11-2 and J is TRBJ2-3, with 10 bases fitting TRBD2. The TCR sequence derives from a woman between 50 and 59 years old with acute COVID-19. Sequenced sample: PBMCs or T cells enriched from blood (not recorded which). CDR3 loop: CASSTRGTSVTQYF. CDR3 DNA: TGTGCCAGCAGCACCAGGGGGACTAGCGTAACGCAGTATTTT.